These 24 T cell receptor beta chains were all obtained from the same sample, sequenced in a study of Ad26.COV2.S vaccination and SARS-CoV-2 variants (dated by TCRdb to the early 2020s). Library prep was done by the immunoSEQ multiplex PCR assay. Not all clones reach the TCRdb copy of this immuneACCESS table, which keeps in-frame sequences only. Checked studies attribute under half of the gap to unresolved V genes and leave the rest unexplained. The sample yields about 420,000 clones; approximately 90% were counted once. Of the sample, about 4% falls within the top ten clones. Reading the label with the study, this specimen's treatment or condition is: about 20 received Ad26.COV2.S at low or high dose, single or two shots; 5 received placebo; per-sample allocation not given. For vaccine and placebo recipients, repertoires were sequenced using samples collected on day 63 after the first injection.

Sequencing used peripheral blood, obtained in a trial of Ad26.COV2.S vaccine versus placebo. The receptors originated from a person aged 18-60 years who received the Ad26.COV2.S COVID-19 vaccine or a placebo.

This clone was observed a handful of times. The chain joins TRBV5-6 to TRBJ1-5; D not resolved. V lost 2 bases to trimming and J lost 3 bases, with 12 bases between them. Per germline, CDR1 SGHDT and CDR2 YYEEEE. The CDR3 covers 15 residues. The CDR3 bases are TGTGCCAGCAGCTTCGGTTTTTCCGACAATCAGCCCCAGCATTTT. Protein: CASSFGFSDNQPQHF. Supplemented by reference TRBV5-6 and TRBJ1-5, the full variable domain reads DAGVTQSPTHLIKTRGQQVTLRCSPKSGHDTVSWYQQALGQGPQFIFQYYEEEERQRGNFPDRFSGHQFPNYSSELNVNALLLGDSALYLCASSFGFSDNQPQHFGDGTRLSIL.

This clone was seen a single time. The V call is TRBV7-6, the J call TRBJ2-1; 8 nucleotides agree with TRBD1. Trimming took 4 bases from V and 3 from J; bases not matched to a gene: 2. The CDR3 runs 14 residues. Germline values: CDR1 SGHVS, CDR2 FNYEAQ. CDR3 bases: TGTGCCAGCAGCTCCGACAGGGGCTACAATGAGCAGTTCTTC. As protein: CASSSDRGYNEQFF.

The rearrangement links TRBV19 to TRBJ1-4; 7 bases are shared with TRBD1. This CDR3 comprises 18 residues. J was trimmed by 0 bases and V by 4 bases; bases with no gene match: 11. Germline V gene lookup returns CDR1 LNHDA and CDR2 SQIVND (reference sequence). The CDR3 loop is CASSTSGTAHATNEKLFF. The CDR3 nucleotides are TGTGCCAGTAGTACCTCAGGGACAGCTCATGCAACTAATGAAAAACTGTTTTTT.

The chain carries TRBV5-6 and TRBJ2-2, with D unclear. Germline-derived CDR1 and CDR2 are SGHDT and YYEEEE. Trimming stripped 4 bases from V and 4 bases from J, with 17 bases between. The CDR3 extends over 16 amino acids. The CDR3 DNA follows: TGTGCCAGCAGCCCCAGCCCGACAAGTTTCACCGGGGAGCTGTTTTTT. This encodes CASSPSPTSFTGELFF.

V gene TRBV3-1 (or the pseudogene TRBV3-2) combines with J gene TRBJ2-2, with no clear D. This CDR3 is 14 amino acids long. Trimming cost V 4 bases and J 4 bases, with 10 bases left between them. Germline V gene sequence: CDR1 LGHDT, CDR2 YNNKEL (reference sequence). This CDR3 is CASSRVRSTGELFF. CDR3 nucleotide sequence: TGTGCCAGCAGCCGAGTCAGGAGCACCGGGGAGCTGTTTTTT.

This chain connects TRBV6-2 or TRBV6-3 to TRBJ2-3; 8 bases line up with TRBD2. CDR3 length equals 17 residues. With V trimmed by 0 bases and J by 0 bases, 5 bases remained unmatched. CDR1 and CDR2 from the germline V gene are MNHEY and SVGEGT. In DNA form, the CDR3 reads TGTGCCAGCAGTTACTCACTAGCGGCCTCTAGCACAGATACGCAGTATTTT. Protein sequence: CASSYSLAASSTDTQYF.

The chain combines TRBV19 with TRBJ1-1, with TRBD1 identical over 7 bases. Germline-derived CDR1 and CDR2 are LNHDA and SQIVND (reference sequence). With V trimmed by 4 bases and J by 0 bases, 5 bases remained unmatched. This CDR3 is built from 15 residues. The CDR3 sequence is CASSTSGGMNTEAFF. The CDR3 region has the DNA TGTGCCAGTAGTACCTCAGGGGGTATGAACACTGAAGCTTTCTTT.

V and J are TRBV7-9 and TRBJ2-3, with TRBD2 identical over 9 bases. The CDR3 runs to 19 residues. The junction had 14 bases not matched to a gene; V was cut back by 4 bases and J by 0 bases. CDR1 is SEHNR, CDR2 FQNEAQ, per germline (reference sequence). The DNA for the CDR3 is TGTGCCAGCAGCTCTCCCTGGGGCGGGGGGGTTACTAGCACAGATACGCAGTATTTT. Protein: CASSSPWGGGVTSTDTQYF.

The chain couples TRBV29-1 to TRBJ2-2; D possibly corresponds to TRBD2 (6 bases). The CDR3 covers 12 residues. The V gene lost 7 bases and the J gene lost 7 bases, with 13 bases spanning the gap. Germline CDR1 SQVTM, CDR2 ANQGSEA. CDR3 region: CSAQVGGGELFF. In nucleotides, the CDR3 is TGCAGCGCCCAGGTGGGAGGCGGGGAGCTGTTTTTT.

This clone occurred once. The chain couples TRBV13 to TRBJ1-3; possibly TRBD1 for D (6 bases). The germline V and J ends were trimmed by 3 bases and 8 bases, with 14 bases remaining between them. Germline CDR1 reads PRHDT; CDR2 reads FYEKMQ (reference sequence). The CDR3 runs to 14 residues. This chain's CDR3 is CASSFYRAAHTIYF. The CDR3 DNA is TGTGCCAGCAGCTTTTACAGGGCAGCCCACACCATATATTTT.

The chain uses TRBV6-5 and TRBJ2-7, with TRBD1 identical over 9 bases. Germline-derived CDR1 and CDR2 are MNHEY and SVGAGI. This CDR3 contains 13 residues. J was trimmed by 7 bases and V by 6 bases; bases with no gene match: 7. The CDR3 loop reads CASSVQGAWEQYF. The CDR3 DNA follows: TGTGCCAGCAGCGTACAGGGGGCGTGGGAGCAGTACTTC.

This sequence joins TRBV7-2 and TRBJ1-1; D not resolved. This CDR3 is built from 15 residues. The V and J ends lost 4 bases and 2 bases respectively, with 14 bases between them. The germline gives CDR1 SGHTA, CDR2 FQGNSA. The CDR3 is CASSYHPGRNTEAFF. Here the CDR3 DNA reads TGTGCCAGCAGCTACCACCCCGGGAGAAACACTGAAGCTTTCTTT.

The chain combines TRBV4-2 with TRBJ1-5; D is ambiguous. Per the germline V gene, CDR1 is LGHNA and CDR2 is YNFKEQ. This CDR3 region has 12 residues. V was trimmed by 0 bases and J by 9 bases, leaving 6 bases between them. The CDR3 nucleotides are TGTGCCAGCAGCCAAGAGGTGGGGCCCCAGCATTTT. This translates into CASSQEVGPQHF.

In DNA form, the CDR3 reads TGCGCCAGCAGCTCGGAAGGGGCCTATAATTCACCCCTCCACTTT. Its protein product is CASSSEGAYNSPLHF. The chain links TRBV4-3 to TRBJ1-6; weak D call: TRBD1 (5 bases). The germline V and J ends were trimmed by 5 bases and 2 bases, with 10 bases remaining between them. Germline loops: CDR1 LGHNA, CDR2 YSLEER. The CDR3 contains 15 residues.

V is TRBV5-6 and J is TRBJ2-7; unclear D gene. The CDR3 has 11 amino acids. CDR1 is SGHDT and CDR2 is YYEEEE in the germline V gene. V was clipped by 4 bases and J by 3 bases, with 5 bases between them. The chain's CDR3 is CASSILYEQYF. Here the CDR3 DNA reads TGTGCCAGCAGCATACTCTACGAGCAGTACTTC.

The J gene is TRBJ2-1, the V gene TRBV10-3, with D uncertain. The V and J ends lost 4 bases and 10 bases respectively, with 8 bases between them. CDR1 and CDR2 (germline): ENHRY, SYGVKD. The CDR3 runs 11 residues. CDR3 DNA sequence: TGTGCCATCAGTGCAACGGAAGAGCAGTTCTTC. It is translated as CAISATEEQFF.

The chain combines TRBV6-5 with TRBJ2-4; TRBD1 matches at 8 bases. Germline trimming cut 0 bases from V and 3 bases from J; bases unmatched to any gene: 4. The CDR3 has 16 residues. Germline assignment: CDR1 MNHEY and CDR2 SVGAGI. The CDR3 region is CASSYSGGQDKNIQYF. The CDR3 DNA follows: TGTGCCAGCAGTTACTCGGGGGGACAGGACAAAAACATTCAGTACTTC.

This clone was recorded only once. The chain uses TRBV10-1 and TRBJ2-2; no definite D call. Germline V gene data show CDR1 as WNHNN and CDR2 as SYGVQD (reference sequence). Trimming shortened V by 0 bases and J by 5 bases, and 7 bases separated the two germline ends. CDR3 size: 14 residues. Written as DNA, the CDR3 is TGCGCCAGCAGTGAGTCCCGATTAACCGGGGAGCTGTTTTTT. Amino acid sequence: CASSESRLTGELFF.

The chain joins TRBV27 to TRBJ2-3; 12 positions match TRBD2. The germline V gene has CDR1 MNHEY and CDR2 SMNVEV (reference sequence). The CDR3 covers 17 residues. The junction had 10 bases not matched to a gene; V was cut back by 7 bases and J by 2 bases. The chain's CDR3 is CASTLGTSGGTTDTQYF. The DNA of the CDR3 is TGTGCCAGCACCCTCGGAACTAGCGGGGGGACCACAGATACGCAGTATTTT.

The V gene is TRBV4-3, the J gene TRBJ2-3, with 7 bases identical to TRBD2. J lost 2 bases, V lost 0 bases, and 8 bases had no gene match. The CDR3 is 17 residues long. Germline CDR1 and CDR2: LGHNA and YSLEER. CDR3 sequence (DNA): TGCGCCAGCAGCCAAGATCCTCCCGGGGGGAACACAGATACGCAGTATTTT. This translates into CASSQDPPGGNTDTQYF.

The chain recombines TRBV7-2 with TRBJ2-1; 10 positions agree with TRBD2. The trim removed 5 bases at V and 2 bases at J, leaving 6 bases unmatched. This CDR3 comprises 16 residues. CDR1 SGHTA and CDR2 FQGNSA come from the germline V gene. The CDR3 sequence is CASSISGGSPYNEQFF. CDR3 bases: TGTGCCAGCAGCATTAGCGGGGGGTCCCCCTACAATGAGCAGTTCTTC.

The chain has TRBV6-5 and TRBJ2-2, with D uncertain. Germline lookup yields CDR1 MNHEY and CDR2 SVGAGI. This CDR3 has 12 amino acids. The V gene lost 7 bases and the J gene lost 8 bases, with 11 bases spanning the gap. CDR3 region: CASTGFGGELFF. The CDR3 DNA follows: TGTGCCAGCACCGGCTTTGGTGGGGAGCTGTTTTTT.

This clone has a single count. The CDR3 DNA reads TGTGCCAGCAGCCCGAGGGGCGGGGGATTCCAAGAGACCCAGTACTTC. Translating gives CASSPRGGGFQETQYF. This chain joins TRBV28 and TRBJ2-5, with 7 positions matching TRBD2. Germline V gives CDR1 MDHEN, CDR2 SYDVKM. V was pared by 6 bases and J by 1 base, with 11 bases of the junction left unmatched. CDR3 size: 16 residues.

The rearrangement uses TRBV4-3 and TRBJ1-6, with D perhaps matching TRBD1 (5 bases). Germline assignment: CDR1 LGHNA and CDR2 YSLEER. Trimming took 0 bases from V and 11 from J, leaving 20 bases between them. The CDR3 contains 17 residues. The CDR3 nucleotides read TGCGCCAGCAGCCAAGATAGGGGATCAGTAAAAGGCCCACCCCTCCACTTT. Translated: CASSQDRGSVKGPPLHF.